The clone carrying this T cell receptor beta chain was counted a single time. Its antigen is not identified. V shed 1 base, J shed 5 bases, and the junction held 3 bases outside the gene matches. Per the germline V gene, CDR1 is LNHNV and CDR2 is YYDKDF (reference sequence). The CDR3 consists of 15 residues. Clones were read by immunoSEQ multiplex PCR, and TCRdb kept only the in-frame ones, dropping some. In the table there are 20,000 to 25,000 clones, approximately 94% of which are singletons. Time point: newly diagnosed, previously untreated cHL patient sample. These data are taken from a study of PD-1 blockade in classical Hodgkin lymphoma. Study results and limitations: Baseline TCR diversity was reportedly lower in newly diagnosed patients than in healthy donors. It was reported as lower still in relapsed/refractory patients.

Sequences were obtained from peripheral blood mononuclear cells (PBMCs). This chain connects TRBV15 to TRBJ2-1; 9 bases line up with TRBD1. The clonotype comes from a human donor with classical Hodgkin lymphoma. CDR3 loop: CATSRGGTGNNEQFF. CDR3 nucleotide sequence: TGTGCCACCAGCAGAGGGGGGACAGGGAACAATGAGCAGTTCTTC.